Here is one T cell receptor (beta chain) with its context. Antigen: not known. This specimen includes other DNA sequences encoding the same CDR3. These data belong to a study of shared clonotypes between healthy human individuals. Broader study findings: Depth was large, yet rarefaction showed that sorted-subset sequencing was incomplete. It was the non-shared clonotypes that had lower generation probabilities than clonotypes shared by all four donors.

Once extracted for a subset, genomic DNA was divided evenly among several immunoSEQ plates. Using immunoSEQ multiplex PCR, the repertoire was profiled, and TCRdb retains in-frame clones only, with some absent. The data show about 2 million clones, roughly 94% seen once. CD45RO-negative, CCR7-positively selected cells formed the naive CD8 fraction, excluding terminally differentiated effector memory CD45RA+ cells. Healthy and HIV-negative, the adult donors had no recent acute infections or vaccinations. CDR3 length: 15 residues. V shed 2 bases and J 2 bases; nucleotides not matched to a gene: 3. CDR1 and CDR2 (germline): SGDLS, YYNGEE.

Source material: naive CD8+ T cells sorted from blood. This rearrangement joins TRBV9 to TRBJ2-5; 10 bases fit TRBD2. This clonotype originated in a man younger than 30 in good health. The CDR3 sequence is CASSVSGGWQETQYF. The CDR3 coding sequence is TGTGCCAGCAGCGTTAGCGGGGGGTGGCAAGAGACCCAGTACTTC.